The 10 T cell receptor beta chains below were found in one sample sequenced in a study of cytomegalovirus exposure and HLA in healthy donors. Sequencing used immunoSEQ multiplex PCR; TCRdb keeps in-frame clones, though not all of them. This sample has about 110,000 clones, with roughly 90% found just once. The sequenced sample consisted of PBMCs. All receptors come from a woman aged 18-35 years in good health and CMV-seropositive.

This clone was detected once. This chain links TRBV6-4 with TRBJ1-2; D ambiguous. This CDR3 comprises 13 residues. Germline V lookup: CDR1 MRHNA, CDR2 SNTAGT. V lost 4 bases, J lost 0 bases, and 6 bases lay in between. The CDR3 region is CASSGGANYGYTF. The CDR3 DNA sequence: TGTGCCAGCAGTGGGGGAGCTAACTATGGCTACACCTTC.

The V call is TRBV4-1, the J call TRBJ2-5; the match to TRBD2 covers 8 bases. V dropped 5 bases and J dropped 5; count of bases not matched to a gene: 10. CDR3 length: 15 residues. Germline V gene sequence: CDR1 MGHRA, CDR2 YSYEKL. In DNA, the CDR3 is TGCGCCAGCAGCTCTGGGGGCGGGGGGACCGAGACCCAGTACTTC. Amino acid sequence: CASSSGGGGTETQYF.

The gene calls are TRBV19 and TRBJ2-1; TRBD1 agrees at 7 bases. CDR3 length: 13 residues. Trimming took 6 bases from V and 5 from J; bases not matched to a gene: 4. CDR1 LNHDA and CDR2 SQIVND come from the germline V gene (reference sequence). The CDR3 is CASREQGNNEQFF. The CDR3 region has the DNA TGTGCCAGTAGAGAACAGGGGAACAATGAGCAGTTCTTC.

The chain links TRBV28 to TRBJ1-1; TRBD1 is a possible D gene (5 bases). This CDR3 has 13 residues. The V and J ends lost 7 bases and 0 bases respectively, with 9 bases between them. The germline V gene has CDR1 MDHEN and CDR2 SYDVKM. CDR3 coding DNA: TGTGCCAGCACCCGACAGATGAACACTGAAGCTTTCTTT. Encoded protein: CASTRQMNTEAFF.

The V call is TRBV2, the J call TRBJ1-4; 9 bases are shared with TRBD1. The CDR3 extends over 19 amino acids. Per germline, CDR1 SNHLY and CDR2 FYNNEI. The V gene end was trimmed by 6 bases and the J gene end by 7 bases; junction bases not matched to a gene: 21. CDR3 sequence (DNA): TGTGCCAGCAGCCGGACAGGGGCCCTTCAAACCTCGGGATTTGAAAAACTGTTTTTT. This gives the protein CASSRTGALQTSGFEKLFF.

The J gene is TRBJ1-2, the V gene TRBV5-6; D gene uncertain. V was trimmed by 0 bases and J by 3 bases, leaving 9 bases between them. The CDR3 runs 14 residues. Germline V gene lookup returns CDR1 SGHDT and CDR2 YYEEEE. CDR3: CASSLVSYDYGYTF. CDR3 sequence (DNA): TGTGCCAGCAGCTTGGTCTCCTATGACTATGGCTACACCTTC.

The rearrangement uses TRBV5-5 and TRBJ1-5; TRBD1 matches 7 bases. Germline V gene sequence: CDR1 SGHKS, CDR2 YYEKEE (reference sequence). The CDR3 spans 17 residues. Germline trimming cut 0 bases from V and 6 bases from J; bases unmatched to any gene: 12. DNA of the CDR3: TGTGCCAGCAGCTTGGGAGGGGGCGGTTATTTAGGTCAGCCCCAGCATTTT. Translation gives CASSLGGGGYLGQPQHF.

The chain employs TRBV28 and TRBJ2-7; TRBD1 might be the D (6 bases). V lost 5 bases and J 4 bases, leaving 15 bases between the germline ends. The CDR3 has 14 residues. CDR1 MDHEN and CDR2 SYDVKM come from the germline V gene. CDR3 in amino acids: CASSDRDIPYEQYF. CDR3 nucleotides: TGTGCCAGCAGTGACCGGGACATTCCTTACGAGCAGTACTTC.

The chain's CDR3 is CASSTDRGYSPLHF. DNA of the CDR3: TGTGCCAGTAGTACCGACAGGGGTTATTCACCCCTCCACTTT. The chain links TRBV19 to TRBJ1-6, with 8 nucleotides matching TRBD1. This CDR3 contains 14 residues. Per the germline V gene, CDR1 is LNHDA and CDR2 is SQIVND (reference sequence). The V segment lost 4 bases and the J segment 8 bases; nucleotides outside the gene matches: 4. Full variable domain (outside the CDR3, taken from reference TRBV19 and TRBJ1-6): DGGITQSPKYLFRKEGQNVTLSCEQNLNHDAMYWYRQDPGQGLRLIYYSQIVNDFQKGDIAEGYSVSREKKESFPLTVTSAQKNPTAFYLCASSTDRGYSPLHFGNGTRLTVT.

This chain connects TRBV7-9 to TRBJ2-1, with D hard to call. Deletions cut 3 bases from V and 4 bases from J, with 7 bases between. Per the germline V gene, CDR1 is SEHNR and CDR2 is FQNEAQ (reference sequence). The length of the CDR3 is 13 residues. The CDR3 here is CASSLGSYNEQFF. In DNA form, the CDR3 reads TGTGCCAGCAGCTTGGGCAGTTACAATGAGCAGTTCTTC.